The rows below give T cell receptor beta chains drawn from one sample of a study of human T cells and chemical hapten exposure. MiXCR, run by TCRdb on the RACE reads, gives a single entry per CDR3 protein. The sample yields over 85,000 distinct CDR3 sequences, roughly 8% seen once. The sample comprised whole blood. The receptor source for this set is a female donor in good health. Some clones in this sample may be carry-over from other donors' samples. CDR3s include the opening cysteine and the closing phenylalanine or tryptophan. The order of the fields is D gene, V gene, clone size, CDR3 length, J gene, CDR3 protein, CDR3 DNA. The D gene is left open where the match is weak. Size tells how often a clone was seen (once, few, many) or the class of an expanded clone, and some rows leave it out.

D: NA
V: TRBV20-1
size: many
length: 15
J: TRBJ2-3
CDR3: CSARDEGHSTDTQYF
DNA: TGCAGTGCTAGAGATGAGGGACATAGCACAGATACGCAGTATTTT

D: TRBD2
V: TRBV27
size: many
length: 15
J: TRBJ2-1
CDR3: CASSLFLAGGHEQFF
DNA: TGTGCCAGCAGTTTATTTCTAGCGGGAGGTCATGAGCAGTTCTTC

D: NA
V: TRBV6-2/TRBV6-3
size: many
length: 13
J: TRBJ2-7
CDR3: CAGSTGPYVEQYF
DNA: TGTGCCGGCTCGACAGGACCCTACGTTGAGCAGTACTTC

D: TRBD2
V: TRBV10-3
size: NA
length: 16
J: TRBJ2-3
CDR3: CAISPSSGHSTDTQYF
DNA: TGTGCCATCAGTCCTTCTAGCGGGCATAGCACAGATACGCAGTATTTT

D: TRBD2
V: TRBV10-3
size: NA
length: 16
J: TRBJ2-3
CDR3: CAISAPEREVTDTQYF
DNA: TGTGCCATCAGCGCACCGGAGCGGGAGGTGACAGATACGCAGTATTTT

D: TRBD2
V: TRBV20-1
size: many
length: 14
J: TRBJ2-3
CDR3: CSAHSSGSTDTQYF
DNA: TGCAGTGCCCACTCTAGCGGGAGCACAGATACGCAGTATTTT

D: NA
V: TRBV7-9
size: NA
length: 16
J: TRBJ2-2
CDR3: CASSRDSRSRTGELFF
DNA: TGTGCCAGCAGCAGGGACTCCCGCTCGAGGACCGGGGAGCTGTTTTTT

D: NA
V: TRBV24-1
size: few
length: 14
J: TRBJ1-1
CDR3: CATSDSDPNTEAFF
DNA: TGTGCCACCAGTGATTCGGACCCGAACACTGAAGCTTTCTTT

D: NA
V: TRBV7-2
size: many
length: 15
J: TRBJ2-7
CDR3: CASSPGGLGSYEQYF
DNA: TGTGCCAGCAGCCCTGGGGGCCTAGGCTCCTACGAGCAGTACTTC

D: TRBD1
V: TRBV7-2
size: many
length: 16
J: TRBJ2-3
CDR3: CASSEKTGLSTDTQYF
DNA: TGTGCCAGCAGCGAAAAGACAGGGCTAAGCACAGATACGCAGTATTTT

D: NA
V: TRBV29-1
size: many
length: 13
J: TRBJ1-1
CDR3: CSVEGRLNTEAFF
DNA: TGCAGCGTTGAAGGACGGCTAAACACTGAAGCTTTCTTT

D: TRBD1
V: TRBV12-3/TRBV12-4
size: many
length: 14
J: TRBJ2-5
CDR3: CASTFSGTEETQYF
DNA: TGTGCCAGCACTTTTTCCGGGACAGAAGAGACCCAGTACTTC

D: TRBD1
V: TRBV5-5
size: NA
length: 15
J: TRBJ2-5
CDR3: CASSSAGTGQETQYF
DNA: TGTGCCAGCAGCTCTGCCGGGACAGGGCAAGAGACCCAGTACTTC

D: TRBD2
V: TRBV27
size: NA
length: 15
J: TRBJ2-5
CDR3: CASSPATSGQETQYF
DNA: TGTGCCAGCAGTCCAGCCACTAGCGGACAAGAGACCCAGTACTTC

D: TRBD2
V: TRBV3-1
size: few
length: 15
J: TRBJ2-4
CDR3: CASSQDPLADDIQYF
DNA: TGTGCCAGCAGCCAAGATCCTCTAGCGGATGACATTCAGTACTTC

D: NA
V: TRBV2
size: NA
length: 15
J: TRBJ2-3
CDR3: CASSPSAGVTDTQYF
DNA: TGTGCCAGCAGTCCCTCAGCTGGAGTCACAGATACGCAGTATTTT

D: NA
V: TRBV13
size: many
length: 18
J: TRBJ1-5
CDR3: CASSLGVGDMAGNQPQHF
DNA: TGTGCCAGCAGCTTAGGAGTCGGGGATATGGCCGGCAATCAGCCCCAGCATTTT

D: NA
V: TRBV28
size: NA
length: 15
J: TRBJ2-7
CDR3: CASSTRGVGLYEQYF
DNA: TGTGCCAGCAGTACCCGAGGGGTAGGTCTATACGAGCAGTACTTC

D: NA
V: TRBV29-1
size: few
length: 13
J: TRBJ2-5
CDR3: CSVPHTGQETQYF
DNA: TGCAGCGTTCCCCACACCGGCCAAGAGACCCAGTACTTC

D: TRBD2
V: TRBV7-3
size: NA
length: 15
J: TRBJ2-3
CDR3: CASSLLAGAQDTQYF
DNA: TGTGCCAGCAGCTTACTAGCGGGGGCGCAGGATACGCAGTATTTT

D: NA
V: TRBV6-5
size: few
length: 13
J: TRBJ1-2
CDR3: CASSYDGKYGYTF
DNA: TGTGCCAGCAGTTACGATGGGAAGTATGGCTACACCTTC

D: NA
V: TRBV2
size: NA
length: 13
J: TRBJ2-1
CDR3: CASSSGTYNEQFF
DNA: TGTGCCAGCAGTTCGGGCACCTACAATGAGCAGTTCTTC

D: NA
V: TRBV7-9
size: many
length: 12
J: TRBJ2-7
CDR3: CASSPTFYEQYF
DNA: TGTGCCAGCAGCCCTACTTTCTACGAGCAGTACTTC

D: NA
V: TRBV5-6
size: few
length: 13
J: TRBJ2-7
CDR3: CASKGQTAYEQYF
DNA: TGTGCCAGCAAAGGACAGACAGCCTACGAGCAGTACTTC

D: NA
V: TRBV7-2
size: many
length: 12
J: TRBJ2-7
CDR3: CASSLVTQTWYF
DNA: TGTGCCAGCAGCTTGGTGACACAGACCTGGTACTTC